This T cell receptor beta chain originates from a study of control samples from healthy donors and cancer patients. Sequencing used immunoSEQ multiplex PCR; TCRdb keeps in-frame clones, though not all of them. Here the sample spans some 120,000 clones, approximately 90% being singletons. V was pared by 5 bases and J by 7 bases, with 7 bases of the junction left unmatched. The CDR3 runs 13 residues. Germline V gene lookup returns CDR1 LGHDT and CDR2 YNNKEL (reference sequence). V usage is TRBV3-1 (or the pseudogene TRBV3-2) and J usage is TRBJ1-2; 7 bases match TRBD1. This TCR was sampled from a man aged 18 to 35 in good health. What was sequenced was blood. The CDR3 protein is CASSLRQGPGYTF. CDR3 bases: TGTGCCAGCAGCTTAAGACAGGGTCCTGGCTACACCTTC.